This is a list of T cell receptor beta chains from one sample in a study of T cells in Graves' hyperthyroidism and ophthalmopathy. Using its own MiXCR run on the multiplex PCR reads, TCRdb lists one record per CDR3 protein. The table shows 490,000 or so distinct CDR3 sequences, with roughly 22% occurring only once. Material for sequencing was blood. The receptors come from a woman in her seventies with Graves' ophthalmopathy. Both conserved end residues are part of each CDR3. The order of the fields is CDR3 protein, CDR3 DNA, clone size, J gene, V gene, D gene. A D gene is named only where the DNA matches it firmly. Only part of the rows carry a size: once, few, many, or a class if the clone is expanded.

CDR3aa: CASSYRPPRAGELFF
CDR3nt: TGTGCCAGCAGTTACAGGCCCCCCCGGGCCGGGGAGCTGTTTTTT
abundance: many
j_gene: TRBJ2-2
v_gene: TRBV6-6
d_gene: -

CDR3aa: CASSLRQGGNSPLHF
CDR3nt: TGTGCCAGCAGCCTCCGACAGGGCGGTAATTCACCCCTCCACTTT
abundance: many
j_gene: TRBJ1-6
v_gene: TRBV12-3/TRBV12-4
d_gene: TRBD1

CDR3aa: CSIVPLWGGQKYGELFF
CDR3nt: TGCAGCATCGTTCCCTTATGGGGGGGACAAAAATACGGGGAGCTGTTTTTT
abundance: -
j_gene: TRBJ2-2
v_gene: TRBV29-1
d_gene: -

CDR3aa: CASSLEVEGTSYEQYF
CDR3nt: TGCGCCAGCAGCTTGGAGGTAGAGGGAACCTCCTACGAGCAGTACTTC
abundance: few
j_gene: TRBJ2-7
v_gene: TRBV5-1
d_gene: -

CDR3aa: CASRLVGPGELFF
CDR3nt: TGTGCCAGCAGACTAGTGGGCCCCGGGGAGCTGTTTTTT
abundance: -
j_gene: TRBJ2-2
v_gene: TRBV7-3
d_gene: -

CDR3aa: CAREVTDTQYF
CDR3nt: TGTGCCAGGGAAGTTACAGATACGCAGTATTTT
abundance: many
j_gene: TRBJ2-3
v_gene: TRBV2
d_gene: -

CDR3aa: CASSLNLGQGDYGYTF
CDR3nt: TGTGCCAGCAGCTTAAATCTGGGACAGGGGGACTATGGCTACACCTTC
abundance: -
j_gene: TRBJ1-2
v_gene: TRBV11-3
d_gene: TRBD1

CDR3aa: CAWSVPGRNQPQHF
CDR3nt: TGTGCCTGGAGTGTACCGGGGCGGAATCAGCCCCAGCATTTT
abundance: few
j_gene: TRBJ1-5
v_gene: TRBV30
d_gene: -

CDR3aa: CASSPTGSQFFYF
CDR3nt: TGTGCCAGCAGCCCGACCGGGTCTCAATTTTTTTATTTT
abundance: -
j_gene: TRBJ1-5
v_gene: TRBV3-1
d_gene: -

CDR3aa: CASSLGWRTGELFF
CDR3nt: TGTGCCAGCAGCTTGGGATGGCGAACCGGGGAGCTGTTTTTT
abundance: many
j_gene: TRBJ2-2
v_gene: TRBV7-3
d_gene: -

CDR3aa: CASSQGTSGRSNEQFF
CDR3nt: TGTGCCAGCAGCCAAGGAACTAGCGGGAGAAGTAATGAGCAGTTCTTC
abundance: -
j_gene: TRBJ2-1
v_gene: TRBV3-1
d_gene: TRBD2

CDR3aa: CASSYGRTGSEKLFF
CDR3nt: TGTGCCAGCAGTTATGGTAGGACAGGGAGTGAAAAACTGTTTTTT
abundance: many
j_gene: TRBJ1-4
v_gene: TRBV6-1
d_gene: TRBD1

CDR3aa: CASKRLGNTEAFF
CDR3nt: TGTGCCAGTAAAAGACTGGGGAACACTGAAGCTTTCTTT
abundance: few
j_gene: TRBJ1-1
v_gene: TRBV19
d_gene: -

CDR3aa: CASSETSGTTDTQYF
CDR3nt: TGTGCCAGCAGCGAGACTAGCGGGACCACAGATACGCAGTATTTT
abundance: -
j_gene: TRBJ2-3
v_gene: TRBV9
d_gene: TRBD2

CDR3aa: CALTGANEKLFF
CDR3nt: TGTGCCCTGACAGGGGCTAATGAAAAACTGTTTTTT
abundance: -
j_gene: TRBJ1-4
v_gene: TRBV30
d_gene: TRBD1

CDR3aa: CASSSQGRKSNQPQHF
CDR3nt: TGTGCCAGCAGTTCACAGGGGAGAAAAAGCAATCAGCCCCAGCATTTT
abundance: many
j_gene: TRBJ1-5
v_gene: TRBV28
d_gene: TRBD1

CDR3aa: CASGLRPGGPGEQYF
CDR3nt: TGTGCTAGTGGTTTAAGGCCGGGAGGGCCGGGGGAGCAGTACTTC
abundance: -
j_gene: TRBJ2-7
v_gene: TRBV12-5
d_gene: TRBD2

CDR3aa: CSAVPGDRMSEKLFF
CDR3nt: TGCAGTGCTGTCCCGGGGGACAGGATGAGTGAAAAACTGTTTTTT
abundance: few
j_gene: TRBJ1-4
v_gene: TRBV20-1
d_gene: TRBD1

CDR3aa: CASSYFFPPDTQYF
CDR3nt: TGTGCCAGCAGTTACTTTTTCCCCCCAGATACGCAGTATTTT
abundance: few
j_gene: TRBJ2-3
v_gene: TRBV6-2/TRBV6-3
d_gene: -

CDR3aa: CASSFHGRGMNTEAFF
CDR3nt: TGTGCCAGCAGCTTCCATGGTAGGGGCATGAACACTGAAGCTTTCTTT
abundance: -
j_gene: TRBJ1-1
v_gene: TRBV7-3
d_gene: -

CDR3aa: CASSLGFNNEQFF
CDR3nt: TGCGCCAGCAGCTTGGGATTCAACAATGAGCAGTTCTTC
abundance: -
j_gene: TRBJ2-1
v_gene: TRBV5-1
d_gene: -

CDR3aa: CASNPSARYYEQYF
CDR3nt: TGTGCCAGCAACCCTAGCGCGAGATACTACGAGCAGTACTTC
abundance: -
j_gene: TRBJ2-7
v_gene: TRBV5-6
d_gene: -

CDR3aa: CASSSISETQYF
CDR3nt: TGTGCCAGCAGCTCAATCTCAGAGACCCAGTACTTC
abundance: -
j_gene: TRBJ2-5
v_gene: TRBV11-2
d_gene: -

CDR3aa: CASSQRQISPLHF
CDR3nt: TGTGCCAGCAGCCAAAGACAGATATCACCCCTCCACTTT
abundance: -
j_gene: TRBJ1-6
v_gene: TRBV3-1
d_gene: -

CDR3aa: CAWSVVGLLEPQHF
CDR3nt: TGTGCCTGGAGTGTAGTCGGGTTGCTTGAGCCCCAGCATTTT
abundance: -
j_gene: TRBJ1-5
v_gene: TRBV30
d_gene: -

CDR3aa: CASSELVHPNTEAFF
CDR3nt: TGTGCCAGCAGTGAATTGGTACACCCCAACACTGAAGCTTTCTTT
abundance: many
j_gene: TRBJ1-1
v_gene: TRBV2
d_gene: -

CDR3aa: CASSDSGRYTDTQYF
CDR3nt: TGTGCCAGCAGCGATAGCGGGAGGTACACAGATACGCAGTATTTT
abundance: few
j_gene: TRBJ2-3
v_gene: TRBV5-8
d_gene: TRBD2

CDR3aa: CATWPGGAHEKLFF
CDR3nt: TGCGCCACCTGGCCGGGGGGCGCCCATGAAAAACTGTTTTTT
abundance: -
j_gene: TRBJ1-4
v_gene: TRBV5-1
d_gene: -

CDR3aa: CASSKGLAGVGGELFF
CDR3nt: TGTGCCAGCAGCAAGGGACTAGCGGGAGTTGGCGGGGAGCTGTTTTTT
abundance: many
j_gene: TRBJ2-2
v_gene: TRBV11-2
d_gene: TRBD2

CDR3aa: CASGRDTSTNEKLFF
CDR3nt: TGTGCCAGCGGAAGGGACACCTCAACTAATGAAAAACTGTTTTTT
abundance: -
j_gene: TRBJ1-4
v_gene: TRBV2
d_gene: -

CDR3aa: CASRYSRTQYF
CDR3nt: TGTGCCAGCAGATACTCCCGAACCCAGTACTTC
abundance: -
j_gene: TRBJ2-5
v_gene: TRBV28
d_gene: -

CDR3aa: CASSLLGGSLNEQFF
CDR3nt: TGTGCCAGCAGCCTCTTGGGGGGCTCATTAAATGAGCAGTTCTTC
abundance: -
j_gene: TRBJ2-1
v_gene: TRBV9
d_gene: -

CDR3aa: CSASGGWETQYF
CDR3nt: TGCAGTGCATCAGGGGGCTGGGAGACCCAGTACTTC
abundance: few
j_gene: TRBJ2-5
v_gene: TRBV20-1
d_gene: TRBD1

CDR3aa: CASNPNQGLAGGELFF
CDR3nt: TGTGCCAGCAACCCTAATCAGGGACTAGCGGGCGGGGAGCTGTTTTTT
abundance: few
j_gene: TRBJ2-2
v_gene: TRBV7-2
d_gene: TRBD2

CDR3aa: CASSTKTGTSGYTDTQYF
CDR3nt: TGTGCCAGTAGCACCAAGACCGGGACTAGCGGATACACAGATACGCAGTATTTT
abundance: -
j_gene: TRBJ2-3
v_gene: TRBV19
d_gene: TRBD2

CDR3aa: CASSYSGPPEETQYF
CDR3nt: TGTGCCAGCAGTTACTCCGGACCCCCAGAAGAGACCCAGTACTTC
abundance: -
j_gene: TRBJ2-5
v_gene: TRBV6-6
d_gene: -

CDR3aa: CASSSLGTNEKLFF
CDR3nt: TGTGCCAGCAGTTCATTAGGGACTAATGAAAAACTGTTTTTT
abundance: few
j_gene: TRBJ1-4
v_gene: TRBV12-3/TRBV12-4
d_gene: -

CDR3aa: CASSLAPGRGTEAFF
CDR3nt: TGTGCCAGCAGCTTAGCTCCGGGTCGGGGCACTGAAGCTTTCTTT
abundance: few
j_gene: TRBJ1-1
v_gene: TRBV7-2
d_gene: -

CDR3aa: CASSPGGEYNEQFF
CDR3nt: TGTGCCAGCAGCCCAGGGGGCGAGTACAATGAGCAGTTCTTC
abundance: many
j_gene: TRBJ2-1
v_gene: TRBV11-2
d_gene: TRBD1

CDR3aa: CASSSGQGGFDEQYF
CDR3nt: TGTGCCAGCAGCTCTGGACAGGGGGGTTTTGACGAGCAGTACTTC
abundance: -
j_gene: TRBJ2-7
v_gene: TRBV5-4
d_gene: TRBD1

CDR3aa: CASSFRGLPSEAFF
CDR3nt: TGCGCCAGCAGCTTCCGGGGGCTCCCAAGTGAAGCTTTCTTT
abundance: few
j_gene: TRBJ1-1
v_gene: TRBV5-1
d_gene: -

CDR3aa: CASSLVVGSEAFF
CDR3nt: TGTGCCAGCAGTTTAGTCGTGGGCTCTGAAGCTTTCTTT
abundance: few
j_gene: TRBJ1-1
v_gene: TRBV12-3/TRBV12-4
d_gene: -

CDR3aa: CAWSVYRQGRNTEAFF
CDR3nt: TGTGCCTGGAGTGTCTATCGACAGGGGAGGAACACTGAAGCTTTCTTT
abundance: few
j_gene: TRBJ1-1
v_gene: TRBV30
d_gene: TRBD1

CDR3aa: CASSQTGELFF
CDR3nt: TGTGCCAGCAGCCAGACAGGGGAGCTGTTTTTT
abundance: many
j_gene: TRBJ2-2
v_gene: TRBV3-1
d_gene: -